The rows below give T cell receptor beta chains drawn from one sample of a study of Graves' ophthalmopathy and Graves' hyperthyroidism. One entry per CDR3 protein results from TCRdb running MiXCR on the multiplex PCR reads. The data show about 400,000 distinct CDR3 sequences, with just over 15% seen just once and around 7% held by the top ten. Sequencing used peripheral blood. The receptors here all came from a woman between 18 and 29 years old with stable Graves' hyperthyroidism. The CDR3 runs from the conserved cysteine through the conserved F or W. The D gene is left open where the match is weak. Not all rows give a size; the values are once, few, many and, for expanded clones, a class.

J,D,V,size,CDR3,DNA
TRBJ2-5,-,TRBV7-9,few,CASSLNEAETQYF,TGTGCCAGCAGCTTAAATGAAGCGGAGACCCAGTACTTC
TRBJ1-3,-,TRBV29-1,many,CSVEDRRTGASGNTIYF,TGCAGCGTTGAAGATCGTCGGACTGGAGCCTCTGGAAACACCATATATTTT
TRBJ2-5,-,TRBV7-9,many,CASSSPEGGWWETQYF,TGTGCCAGCAGCTCCCCCGAGGGGGGATGGTGGGAGACCCAGTACTTC
TRBJ1-5,TRBD1,TRBV11-2,many,CASSEKTGGGNQPQHF,TGTGCCAGCAGCGAAAAGACAGGGGGAGGGAATCAGCCCCAGCATTTT
TRBJ1-6,-,TRBV4-1,-,CASSQGALHF,TGCGCCAGCAGCCAGGGGGCCCTCCACTTT
TRBJ1-6,TRBD1,TRBV6-5,many,CASSYKAGGRSYNSPLHF,TGTGCCAGCAGTTACAAGGCAGGGGGCAGGTCCTATAATTCACCCCTCCACTTT
TRBJ2-7,TRBD1,TRBV4-1,many,CASSQDTDRVEQYF,TGCGCCAGCAGCCAAGATACGGACAGGGTCGAGCAGTACTTC
TRBJ1-5,-,TRBV30,once,CAWSAGGNQPQHF,TGTGCCTGGAGTGCAGGGGGCAATCAGCCCCAGCATTTT
TRBJ1-5,-,TRBV3-1,few,CASSQRNQPQHF,TGTGCCAGCAGCCAAAGGAATCAGCCCCAGCATTTT
TRBJ1-1,-,TRBV11-1,few,CASSLKPGRRDTEAFF,TGTGCCAGCAGCTTGAAACCGGGGCGGAGGGACACTGAAGCTTTCTTT
TRBJ2-5,-,TRBV7-8,many,CASSSPARTQETQYF,TGTGCCAGCAGCTCCCCAGCGAGGACCCAAGAGACCCAGTACTTC
TRBJ2-2,-,TRBV3-1,few,CASSQDQTGELFF,TGTGCCAGCAGCCAAGACCAGACCGGGGAGCTGTTTTTT
TRBJ1-1,-,TRBV6-1,many,CASRPTGANTEAFF,TGTGCCAGCAGGCCAACCGGGGCGAACACTGAAGCTTTCTTT
TRBJ2-5,TRBD2,TRBV6-1,many,CASTSPLAGGRYQETQYF,TGTGCCAGCACCTCCCCACTAGCGGGGGGGAGGTACCAAGAGACCCAGTACTTC
TRBJ1-2,-,TRBV9,many,CASSVGVHPDGYTF,TGTGCCAGCAGCGTAGGGGTTCATCCGGATGGCTACACCTTC
TRBJ1-2,-,TRBV12-3/TRBV12-4,many,CASSLGHGTLYGYTF,TGTGCCAGCAGTCTGGGACACGGGACCCTCTATGGCTACACCTTC
TRBJ2-5,TRBD2,TRBV6-1,few,CASSVTRGGQETQYF,TGTGCCAGCAGTGTAACGCGGGGGGGACAAGAGACCCAGTACTTC
TRBJ1-2,-,TRBV12-3/TRBV12-4,many,CASSLGAGNYGYTF,TGTGCCAGCAGTTTAGGGGCCGGGAACTATGGCTACACCTTC
TRBJ1-2,-,TRBV19,many,CASSITLHGGYTF,TGTGCCAGTAGTATTACCCTCCACGGGGGCTACACCTTC
TRBJ1-6,-,TRBV4-2,-,CASSQGARDSPLHF,TGTGCCAGCAGCCAAGGGGCCAGAGATTCACCCCTCCACTTT
TRBJ1-2,-,TRBV6-1,many,CASRQGMYGYTF,TGTGCCAGCAGGCAGGGGATGTATGGCTACACCTTC
TRBJ1-6,-,TRBV6-5,many,CASSYRTVGRNNSPLHF,TGTGCCAGCAGTTACCGTACGGTCGGACGGAATAATTCACCCCTCCACTTT
TRBJ1-5,-,TRBV27,few,CASSFGRGNQPQHF,TGTGCCAGCAGTTTTGGGAGGGGGAATCAGCCCCAGCATTTT
TRBJ1-1,-,TRBV12-3/TRBV12-4,few,CASRPTDVAEAFF,TGTGCCAGCAGGCCGACGGACGTAGCTGAAGCTTTCTTT
TRBJ2-7,-,TRBV3-1,-,CASSPQGGIREQYF,TGTGCCAGCAGCCCGCAGGGTGGGATCCGGGAGCAGTACTTC
TRBJ2-2,-,TRBV12-5,many,CARGTTGELFF,TGTGCTAGAGGTACCACCGGGGAGCTGTTTTTT
TRBJ2-3,-,TRBV29-1,-,CSVAGKLRDTQYF,TGCAGCGTTGCGGGAAAGCTCAGAGATACGCAGTATTTT
TRBJ2-5,-,TRBV6-1,many,CASRPDSPRETQYF,TGTGCCAGCAGGCCGGACAGCCCTCGGGAGACCCAGTACTTC
TRBJ1-4,TRBD1,TRBV15,many,CATSRDRGLEKLFF,TGTGCCACCAGCAGAGACAGGGGGCTGGAAAAACTGTTTTTT
TRBJ2-2,TRBD2,TRBV20-1,few,CSARDYREGGTGELFF,TGCAGTGCTAGGGATTACCGGGAGGGAGGCACCGGGGAGCTGTTTTTT
TRBJ2-5,-,TRBV20-1,many,CSARGYQETQYF,TGCAGTGCTAGAGGGTACCAAGAGACCCAGTACTTC
TRBJ1-5,-,TRBV6-1,many,CASSDEGGQPQHF,TGTGCCAGCAGTGACGAGGGTGGCCAGCCCCAGCATTTT
TRBJ1-1,-,TRBV6-5,-,CASSYQRSTEAFF,TGTGCCAGCAGTTACCAGAGGTCCACTGAAGCTTTCTTT
TRBJ2-2,-,TRBV5-1,-,CASSLMGTNTGELFF,TGCGCCAGCAGCTTGATGGGGACCAACACCGGGGAGCTGTTTTTT
TRBJ1-2,-,TRBV9,many,CASSEGVGGTYGYTF,TGTGCCAGCAGCGAGGGGGTCGGCGGAACCTATGGCTACACCTTC
TRBJ1-5,-,TRBV19,many,CASSTTRAAGNQPQHF,TGTGCCAGTAGTACTACCCGGGCGGCGGGCAATCAGCCCCAGCATTTT
TRBJ1-1,-,TRBV11-1,many,CASSLAHWAPNKTEAFF,TGTGCCAGCAGCTTAGCTCACTGGGCTCCAAACAAGACTGAAGCTTTCTTT
TRBJ1-1,TRBD1,TRBV15,few,CATSRDPTGWTFF,TGTGCCACCAGCAGAGACCCGACAGGGTGGACTTTCTTT
TRBJ1-6,-,TRBV5-1,many,CASSLSPSNNSPLHF,TGCGCCAGCAGCTTGTCCCCCAGTAATAATTCACCCCTCCACTTT
TRBJ1-4,-,TRBV5-4,-,CASSLGLTGGGEKLFF,TGTGCCAGCAGCTTGGGGCTGACAGGTGGAGGTGAAAAACTGTTTTTT
TRBJ1-6,TRBD1,TRBV5-1,few,CASGGGQNNSPLHF,TGCGCCAGCGGCGGGGGACAGAATAATTCACCCCTCCACTTT
TRBJ1-1,-,TRBV6-2/TRBV6-3,many,CASSPWGIGFTEAFF,TGTGCCAGCAGTCCCTGGGGGATAGGTTTCACTGAAGCTTTCTTT
TRBJ2-4,-,TRBV6-1,many,CASSHDRLGKNIQYF,TGTGCCAGCAGCCACGATCGGCTAGGAAAAAACATTCAGTACTTC
TRBJ2-5,TRBD2,TRBV6-1,-,CASIRAGGQETQYF,TGTGCCAGCATCCGCGCGGGGGGACAAGAGACCCAGTACTTC
TRBJ2-7,-,TRBV25-1,many,CASSDGRRGQYEQYF,TGTGCCAGCAGTGATGGGCGACGGGGCCAATACGAGCAGTACTTC
TRBJ2-7,-,TRBV28,-,CASSLWPRGRSYEQYF,TGTGCCAGCAGTTTATGGCCCCGCGGACGATCCTACGAGCAGTACTTC
TRBJ2-7,-,TRBV12-3/TRBV12-4,many,CASRGRGYEQYF,TGTGCCAGCAGGGGACGGGGCTACGAGCAGTACTTC
TRBJ1-2,TRBD1,TRBV6-1,-,CASKIGTGGGNYGYTF,TGTGCCAGCAAAATCGGAACAGGGGGCGGAAACTATGGCTACACCTTC
TRBJ1-2,-,TRBV2,many,CASRAEWGYTF,TGTGCCAGCAGGGCTGAGTGGGGCTACACCTTC
TRBJ2-7,-,TRBV6-1,-,CASVGEIGSYEQYF,TGTGCCAGCGTCGGGGAGATTGGGTCCTACGAGCAGTACTTC
TRBJ1-5,-,TRBV19,few,CASSVGPFPHQPQHF,TGTGCCAGTAGTGTTGGACCGTTTCCCCATCAGCCCCAGCATTTT
TRBJ1-2,-,TRBV12-3/TRBV12-4,many,CASSLRGFGYTF,TGCGCCAGCAGCCTACGGGGCTTTGGCTACACCTTC
TRBJ2-7,-,TRBV7-2,medium-sized,CASSLGGGLYEQYF,TGTGCCAGCAGCTTAGGGGGGGGCCTTTACGAGCAGTACTTC
TRBJ1-1,-,TRBV11-2,-,CASSFSGAGAFF,TGTGCCAGCAGCTTCTCCGGGGCCGGAGCTTTCTTT
TRBJ2-5,-,TRBV6-5,many,CASSYLKRDIPETQYF,TGTGCCAGCAGTTACTTAAAACGGGACATCCCAGAGACCCAGTACTTC